These 19 T cell receptor beta chains came from one sample sequenced in a study of blood T cells in healthy people across ages. The authors ran a second PCR of roughly 6 to 12 cycles using a sample-barcoded 5' primer and a J-beta primer mix. MiXCR, run by TCRdb on the 5' RACE reads, gives a single entry per CDR3 protein. The sample has over a million distinct CDR3 sequences; 35% to 55% are singletons. The sample comprised blood. The origin of the receptors is a woman in her fifties or sixties in good health.

The chain recombines TRBV29-1 with TRBJ2-3; TRBD2 matches at 10 bases. There are 17 residues in the CDR3. CDR1 is SQVTM, CDR2 ANQGSEA, per germline. The CDR3 DNA reads as TGCGGCCCTGGTGGGTGGGCTAGCGGGGGTAGCACAGATACGCAGTATTTT. Protein: CGPGGWASGGSTDTQYF.

This clonotype came up a few times. The chain joins TRBV27 to TRBJ2-5; 7 bases fit TRBD1. After removal of 5 bases from V and 5 bases from J, the junction contained 8 bases not matched to a gene. Germline CDR1 reads MNHEY; CDR2 reads SMNVEV (reference sequence). The CDR3 contains 14 residues. CDR3 in amino acids: CASSEQGRRETQYF. In DNA form, the CDR3 reads TGTGCCAGCAGTGAACAGGGGCGCCGCGAGACCCAGTACTTC.

This clonotype was counted ten times or more. This chain links TRBV28 with TRBJ2-7, with D perhaps assigned TRBD1 or TRBD2 (5 bases each). V shed 2 bases and J shed 1 base, with 9 bases lying between them. CDR1 and CDR2 (germline): MDHEN, SYDVKM. This CDR3 has 14 amino acids. CDR3 sequence (DNA): TGTGCCAGCAGTTTACGGGGACCATCCTACGAGCAGTACTTC. It is translated as CASSLRGPSYEQYF.

This chain uses TRBV7-2 with TRBJ2-7; 10 positions agree with TRBD2. The germline V gene has CDR1 SGHTA and CDR2 FQGNSA. The J segment lost 2 bases and the V segment lost 1 base, leaving 8 bases of the junction unmatched. CDR3 length: 17 amino acids. CDR3 amino acids: CASSLVGTSATTYEQYF. The CDR3 nucleotides read TGTGCCAGCAGCTTAGTCGGGACTAGCGCCACAACCTACGAGCAGTACTTC. The full variable domain, rest sourced from reference TRBV7-2 and TRBJ2-7, is GAGVSQSPSNKVTEKGKDVELRCDPISGHTALYWYRQSLGQGLEFLIYFQGNSAPDKSGLPSDRFSAERTGGSVSTLTIQRTQQEDSAVYLCASSLVGTSATTYEQYFGPGTRLTVT.

Comments on this clonotype: One junction end disagrees with the germline gene, perhaps due to a read error. The chain has TRBV10-1 and TRBJ2-3; tentatively, D is TRBD2 (5 bases). Germline CDR1 WNHNN, CDR2 SYGVQD (reference sequence). CDR3 length: 13 residues. CDR3 sequence: CASSGSSTDTQYF. CDR3 DNA: TGTGCCAGCAGCGGTAGCAGCACAGATACGCAGTATTTT.

The CDR3 DNA reads TGTGCCAGCAGCCAAGCTCCACTAGCGGGAGTCTATGAGCAGTTCTTC. This translates into CASSQAPLAGVYEQFF. The chain joins TRBV3-1 to TRBJ2-1; TRBD2 matches at 11 bases. J was trimmed by 8 bases and V by 1 base; bases with no gene match: 7. The CDR3 sequence is 16 residues long. Germline V lookup: CDR1 LGHDT, CDR2 YNNKEL (reference sequence).

The chain is built from TRBV6-5 and TRBJ1-2, with 7 bases fitting TRBD1. V trimming: 5 bases; J trimming: 8 bases; junction bases outside the gene matches: 11. Germline lookup yields CDR1 MNHEY and CDR2 SVGAGI. The CDR3 spans 14 residues. This chain's CDR3 is CASSGNRGSDGYTF. CDR3 bases: TGTGCCAGCAGTGGGAACAGGGGCTCGGACGGCTACACCTTC.

This clonotype was seen more than once but under ten times. The J gene is TRBJ2-7, the V gene TRBV6-1; tentative D call: TRBD1 (6 bases). This CDR3 has 15 residues. Germline CDR1 is MNHNS and CDR2 is SASEGT. The V end was cut by 4 bases, the J end by 0 bases, with 13 bases between. CDR3 nucleotides: TGTGCCAGCAGTGGAGGACAGTCTCCCTCCTACGAGCAGTACTTC. Translated: CASSGGQSPSYEQYF.

V is TRBV20-1 and J is TRBJ2-7; TRBD1 matches at 7 bases. Germline CDR1 reads DFQATT; CDR2 reads SNEGSKA (reference sequence). The CDR3 contains 17 residues. V trimming: 5 bases; J trimming: 0 bases; junction bases outside the gene matches: 16. The CDR3 region is CSADARQGHRSSYEQYF. Here the CDR3 DNA reads TGCAGTGCTGACGCCAGACAGGGCCATCGAAGCTCCTACGAGCAGTACTTC.

V usage is TRBV5-1 and J usage is TRBJ2-1, with TRBD2 matching over 7 bases. Germline values: CDR1 SGHRS, CDR2 YFSETQ. V shed 4 bases, J shed 2 bases, and the junction held 6 bases outside the gene matches. The CDR3 length is 15 residues. DNA for the CDR3: TGCGCCAGCAGCGGGGGACTAACCACCTACAATGAGCAGTTCTTC. Amino acid sequence: CASSGGLTTYNEQFF.

The V call is TRBV20-1, the J call TRBJ2-3, with 7 bases aligning to TRBD2. The germline V gene has CDR1 DFQATT and CDR2 SNEGSKA (reference sequence). The CDR3 has 14 amino acids. Trimming cost V 6 bases and J 8 bases; bases outside gene matches: 14. CDR3 loop: CSAPLPAGLPTQYF. The CDR3 coding sequence is TGCAGTGCCCCTTTGCCAGCGGGACTTCCTACGCAGTATTTT.

This clonotype was seen a handful of times. CDR3 sequence: CASSRLGTGEHTQYF. The CDR3, as DNA: TGTGCCAGCTCACGTCTTGGGACCGGGGAGCATACGCAGTATTTT. The rearrangement links TRBV18 to TRBJ2-3; D is perhaps TRBD1 or TRBD2 (5 bases each). V gave up 4 bases and J gave up 7 bases, with 18 bases separating them. Germline V gene data show CDR1 as KGHSH and CDR2 as LQKENI. CDR3 length: 15 residues.

Only a few counts were recorded for this clonotype. The chain couples TRBV2 to TRBJ2-7; TRBD1 matches at 7 bases. The end of the DNA fits TRBJ2-5 better, so the J call may be wrong. CDR3 length: 14 residues. Germline V gene lookup returns CDR1 SNHLY and CDR2 FYNNEI. The CDR3 region is CASSLSGPGGTQYF. DNA of the CDR3: TGTGCCAGCAGCCTTTCTGGCCCAGGGGGGACCCAGTACTTC.

This clonotype was seen a few times. The CDR3 reads CASSLAGPSYNEQFF. In DNA, the CDR3 is TGTGCCAGCAGTTTAGCGGGACCCTCCTACAATGAGCAGTTCTTC. J is TRBJ2-1 and V is TRBV27, with D tentatively TRBD2 (6 bases). V was cut by 2 bases and J by 0 bases, with 8 bases left in between. Germline CDR1 is MNHEY and CDR2 is SMNVEV (reference sequence). The CDR3 is 15 amino acids.

This clonotype turned up a few times. The chain couples TRBV3-1 to TRBJ2-7; D remains ambiguous. Germline lookup yields CDR1 LGHDT and CDR2 YNNKEL (reference sequence). V was clipped by 0 bases and J by 6 bases, with 9 bases between them. CDR3 length: 13 residues. CDR3 in amino acids: CASSQDQLGEQYF. DNA for the CDR3: TGTGCCAGCAGCCAAGATCAGTTAGGCGAGCAGTACTTC.

V gene TRBV4-2 combines with J gene TRBJ2-1; unclear D gene. V lost 5 bases to trimming and J lost 2 bases, with 13 bases between them. This CDR3 has 15 residues. CDR1 and CDR2 from the germline V gene are LGHNA and YNFKEQ. CDR3 in amino acids: CASSFSGGPYNEQFF. In DNA form, the CDR3 reads TGTGCCAGCAGCTTTAGTGGCGGTCCCTACAATGAGCAGTTCTTC.

This clonotype showed up just a few times. V and J are TRBV7-8 and TRBJ2-3; 10 bases match TRBD2. This CDR3 is built from 19 residues. Losses at the gene ends were 2 bases for V and 1 base for J; bases not matched to a gene: 12. The germline gives CDR1 SGHVS, CDR2 FQNEAQ. The CDR3 DNA reads as TGTGCCAGCAGCTTAAAAGTTCTAGCGGGAGTGGGCGGCACAGATACGCAGTATTTT. Amino acids: CASSLKVLAGVGGTDTQYF.

The chain recombines TRBV6-5 with TRBJ2-3; 10 bases align to TRBD2. CDR3 length: 15 residues. Germline CDR1 reads MNHEY; CDR2 reads SVGAGI. Unmatched junction bases numbered 7, after V lost 5 bases and J lost 5 bases. CDR3: CASSKGLAGEDTQYF. Here the CDR3 DNA reads TGTGCCAGCAGTAAAGGCCTAGCGGGAGAAGATACGCAGTATTTT.

The chain combines TRBV27 with TRBJ2-1; D is possibly TRBD1 (7 bases). Trimming shortened V by 9 bases and J by 1 base, and 16 bases separated the two germline ends. The CDR3 is 15 residues long. Germline CDR1 is MNHEY and CDR2 is SMNVEV (reference sequence). In DNA form, the CDR3 reads TGTGCCAGTACCCCAGGGGGGAGGTCCTACAATGAGCAGTTCTTC. Translating it yields CASTPGGRSYNEQFF.